One sample yielded the 13 T cell receptor beta chains listed below, sequenced in a study of post-analysis software for immune sequencing data. TCR beta cDNA libraries included unique molecular identifiers. One entry per CDR3 protein results from TCRdb running MiXCR on the PCR reads. Of fewer than 850,000 distinct CDR3 sequences in the sample, around 45% were seen once. Study-wide points: Higher frequency in patients than in controls was seen for roughly five TRBV segments, with TRBV5-6, TRBV5-1 and TRBV20-1 among them.

These receptors lack a known antigen. Sequencing was done on a sample of blood. These receptors were collected from a girl under 18 with multiple sclerosis.

In the case of this clonotype: Germline and junction disagree at one end, which may indicate a read error. V usage is TRBV4-3 and J usage is TRBJ2-1; 8 bases fit TRBD2. Germline CDR1 and CDR2: LGHNA and YSLEER. The CDR3 runs 16 residues. The CDR3 DNA follows: TGCGCCAGCAGCCAAGATCGGGGCGGGAGGAGGAATGAACAGTTCTTC. It codes for CASSQDRGGRRNEQFF.

This clonotype has only one observation. This chain links TRBV12-3 or TRBV12-4 with TRBJ1-5; D ambiguous. V lost 3 bases to trimming and J lost 7 bases, with 10 bases between them. The CDR3 consists of 13 residues. The CDR3: CASSFSLTQPQHF. CDR3 nucleotides: TGTGCCAGCAGTTTTAGTCTCACCCAGCCCCAGCATTTT.

CDR3 sequence reads: CATSRTARTEKLFF. The CDR3 region has the DNA TGTGCCACGAGTCGGACAGCGCGGACCGAAAAACTGTTTTTT. The chain uses TRBV15 and TRBJ1-4; perhaps TRBD1 as D (6 bases). V shed 9 bases and J shed 8 bases, with 19 bases lying between them. This CDR3 region has 14 residues. The V gene's germline CDR1 is LNHNV and CDR2 YYDKDF (reference sequence).

The chain employs TRBV6-5 and TRBJ2-5; 10 positions agree with TRBD2. Germline trimming cut 0 bases from V and 4 bases from J; bases unmatched to any gene: 17. The CDR3 length is 20 residues. Germline values: CDR1 MNHEY, CDR2 SVGAGI. The CDR3 bases are TGTGCCAGCAGTTACTCGATCGTGCCTAGCGGGAGTTTATTTGGAGAGACCCAGTACTTC. Amino acids: CASSYSIVPSGSLFGETQYF.

The V call is TRBV20-1, the J call TRBJ2-1; D gene uncertain. V was pared by 0 bases and J by 3 bases, with 12 bases between. The CDR3 length is 15 residues. The V gene's germline CDR1 is DFQATT and CDR2 SNEGSKA (reference sequence). The CDR3 nucleotides read TGCAGTGCTAGAGATGGGGTTACCCTCTACAATGAGCAGTTCTTC. As protein: CSARDGVTLYNEQFF.

The rearrangement joins TRBV9 to TRBJ2-1; TRBD1 agrees at 11 bases. This CDR3 spans 15 amino acids. J lost 4 bases, V lost 2 bases, and 2 bases had no gene match. Germline V gene sequence: CDR1 SGDLS, CDR2 YYNGEE. The CDR3, as DNA: TGTGCCAGCAGCGTTGGGACAGGGGGGTACAATGAGCAGTTCTTC. This codes for CASSVGTGGYNEQFF.

This clonotype was found a few times. The chain recombines TRBV7-9 with TRBJ2-3, with 7 nucleotides matching TRBD2. The J segment lost 4 bases and the V segment lost 3 bases, leaving 7 bases of the junction unmatched. The CDR3 contains 15 residues. Germline loops: CDR1 SEHNR, CDR2 FQNEAQ (reference sequence). Here the CDR3 DNA reads TGTGCCAGCAGCTTCTCCCAGCGGGGCGCAGATACGCAGTATTTT. Its protein product is CASSFSQRGADTQYF.

This clonotype was seen a few times. The chain has TRBV6-5 and TRBJ1-2; TRBD1 might be the D (6 bases). The germline gives CDR1 MNHEY, CDR2 SVGAGI. Trimming removed 4 bases from V and 1 base from J, with 13 bases in between. This CDR3 spans 15 amino acids. In DNA form, the CDR3 reads TGTGCCAGCAGTTCTTTAGGACAGATTAACTATGGCTACACCTTC. It encodes CASSSLGQINYGYTF.

The CDR3 DNA sequence: TGTGCCAGCAGCCTCGTAGCGCTAGCTGGCGAGCAGTACTTC. This gives the protein CASSLVALAGEQYF. V is TRBV28 and J is TRBJ2-7; D possibly corresponds to TRBD2 (5 bases). The V end lost 6 bases, the J end lost 6 bases, and 18 bases lay between the germline ends. The germline V gene encodes CDR1 MDHEN and CDR2 SYDVKM. This CDR3 has 14 residues.

This clonotype has a handful of counts. The V and J genes are TRBV12-3 or TRBV12-4 and TRBJ2-5, with D perhaps matching TRBD1 (5 bases). CDR3 length: 15 residues. Trimming took off 2 bases at V and 1 base at J, with 11 bases between the two ends. The CDR3: CASSLLRVSQETQYF. CDR3 nucleotides: TGTGCCAGCAGTTTACTCAGGGTGTCCCAAGAGACCCAGTACTTC.

The J gene is TRBJ2-3, the V gene TRBV7-9; D uncertain. Germline assignment: CDR1 SEHNR and CDR2 FQNEAQ (reference sequence). With 2 bases removed from V and 2 bases from J, the gap between germline ends came to 20 bases. This CDR3 is 18 amino acids long. The CDR3 nucleotides read TGTGCCAGCAGCTTACGGTTCAGATCGGTAATGGACACAGATACGCAGTATTTT. Protein: CASSLRFRSVMDTDTQYF.

The CDR3 sequence: CASSLMVVRRPYNEQFF. The CDR3 nucleotides are TGTGCCAGCAGTTTAATGGTGGTACGGCGCCCCTACAATGAGCAGTTCTTC. The chain is built from TRBV12-3 or TRBV12-4 and TRBJ2-1, with D unresolved. V was clipped by 2 bases and J by 2 bases, with 16 bases between them. The CDR3 length is 17 residues.

The chain has TRBV6-1 and TRBJ2-7, with 8 bases identical to TRBD1. V was clipped by 6 bases and J by 7 bases; unmatched bases: 8. Germline V lookup: CDR1 MNHNS, CDR2 SASEGT. The CDR3 is made up of 13 amino acids. CDR3 in DNA: TGTGCCAGCAGCCAGGACAGGGAATGGGAGCAGTACTTC. Translation: CASSQDREWEQYF.